The TCR beta chain described here comes from a study of blood T cell repertoires in COVID-19. The overall study: Samples taken during acute and convalescent COVID-19 were collected in the United States, Italy and Spain. From T cells, B-cell-depleted T cells, or PBMCs came the material, which was cDNA or gDNA.

Germline V CDR1 and CDR2: LNHDA, SQIVND (reference sequence). The CDR3 runs 15 residues. V trimming: 2 bases; J trimming: 4 bases; junction bases outside the gene matches: 5. Using immunoSEQ multiplex PCR, the repertoire was profiled, and TCRdb retains in-frame clones only, with some absent. The sample carries 100,000 to 150,000 clones, around 81% recorded once. This receptor was obtained from a woman aged 45-60 years with acute or convalescent COVID-19. The specimen sequenced was peripheral blood. The V gene is TRBV19, the J gene TRBJ2-3; 8 bases match TRBD2. The CDR3 sequence: CASSITGGQSDTQYF. The CDR3, as DNA: TGTGCCAGTAGTATAACGGGAGGGCAATCAGATACGCAGTATTTT.